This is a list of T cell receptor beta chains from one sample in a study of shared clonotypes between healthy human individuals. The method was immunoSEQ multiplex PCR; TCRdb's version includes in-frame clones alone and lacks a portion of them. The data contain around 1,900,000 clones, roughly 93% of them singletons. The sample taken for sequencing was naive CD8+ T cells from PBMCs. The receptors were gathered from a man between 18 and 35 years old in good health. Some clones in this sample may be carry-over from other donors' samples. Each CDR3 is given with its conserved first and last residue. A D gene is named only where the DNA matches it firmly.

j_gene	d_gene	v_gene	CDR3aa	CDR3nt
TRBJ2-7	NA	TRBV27	CASSLAGPTSEQYF	TGTGCCAGCAGTTTAGCCGGGCCCACCAGCGAGCAGTACTTC
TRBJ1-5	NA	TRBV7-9	CASRGREVGQPQHF	TGTGCCTCCCGGGGGAGGGAAGTCGGGCAGCCCCAGCATTTT
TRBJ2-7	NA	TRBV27	CASSLSPGTPSYEQYF	TGTGCCAGCAGTTTATCGCCGGGAACCCCCTCCTACGAGCAGTACTTC
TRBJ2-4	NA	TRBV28	CASSRPVGGSKNIQYF	TGTGCCAGCAGCAGACCTGTAGGGGGGTCCAAAAACATTCAGTACTTC
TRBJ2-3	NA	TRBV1	CTSSQPPGHQTDTQYF	TGCACCAGCAGCCAACCACCGGGACACCAAACAGATACGCAGTATTTT
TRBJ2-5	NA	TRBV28	CASSPYQETQYF	TGTGCCAGCAGTCCCTATCAGGAGACCCAGTACTTC
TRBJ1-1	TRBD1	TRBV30	CALGQTLNTEAFF	TGTGCCTTGGGACAGACATTGAACACTGAAGCTTTCTTT
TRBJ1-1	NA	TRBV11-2	CASSFPGTSDEAFF	TGTGCCAGCAGCTTTCCTGGGACGTCGGATGAAGCTTTCTTT
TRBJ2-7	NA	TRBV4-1	CASSLRRGGIYEQYF	TGCGCCAGCAGCCTCCGCAGGGGGGGAATATACGAGCAGTACTTC
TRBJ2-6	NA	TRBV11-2	CASSNRTPGANVLTF	TGTGCCAGTTCCAACAGAACACCTGGGGCCAACGTCCTGACTTTC
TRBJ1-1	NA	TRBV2	CASNQPDQKVTEAFF	TGTGCCAGCAACCAGCCCGACCAGAAGGTGACTGAAGCTTTCTTT
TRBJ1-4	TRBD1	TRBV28	CASSFFRQGGEKLFF	TGTGCCAGCAGTTTCTTCAGACAGGGTGGGGAAAAACTGTTTTTT
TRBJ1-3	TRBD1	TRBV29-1	CSAVLGQGRNTIYF	TGCAGCGCCGTACTCGGACAGGGAAGAAACACCATATATTTT
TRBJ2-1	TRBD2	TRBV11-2	CASSAGLATEQFF	TGTGCCAGCAGCGCAGGACTAGCCACTGAGCAGTTCTTC
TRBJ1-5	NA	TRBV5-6	CASSLRGGIAQPQHF	TGTGCCAGCAGCTTGAGGGGGGGTATTGCTCAGCCCCAGCATTTT